This TCR beta chain was sequenced during a study of shared clonotypes between healthy human individuals. About the research overall: Per-donor plates numbered three CD4 naive, three CD4 memory, two CD8 naive and one CD8 memory. Notes on the study in general: Generally, naive subsets (rather than memory subsets) showed larger estimated richness.

This CDR3 contains 17 residues. Germline V CDR1 and CDR2: SEHNR, FQNEAQ (reference sequence). V shed 2 bases, J shed 4 bases, and the junction held 8 bases outside the gene matches. CD45RO-negative, CCR7-positively selected cells formed the naive CD8 fraction, excluding terminally differentiated effector memory CD45RA+ cells. The donor population consisted of healthy HIV-negative adults with no recent acute infections or vaccinations. Regarding this clone: Its antigen is still unknown.

Sorted-subset replicate PCRs used about 200 ng DNA, about 30,000 T cell genomes. Method: immunoSEQ multiplex PCR; TCRdb's copy keeps in-frame clones and lacks some. This table has approximately 1.9 million clones, just under 95% appearing once. This sequence was found in a young man in good health. Some clones in this sample may be carry-over from other donors' samples. Sequenced material: naive CD8+ T cells from PBMCs. The chain links TRBV7-9 to TRBJ1-2; 12 bases align to TRBD1. The CDR3 DNA follows: TGTGCCAGCAGCTTATCGGGAGGGGACAGGGGGCTCTATGGCTACACCTTC. Amino acids: CASSLSGGDRGLYGYTF.